This TCR beta chain was obtained from a study of OX40 agonist ivuxolimab in advanced cancers. Across the study: Enrollees could have had prior anti-PD-1, anti-PD-L1 or anti-CTLA-4 therapy, which about 42% had received. Broader study findings: At 0.1 to 3.0 mg/kg, clonal expansion of CD4+ and CD8+ blood T cells had occurred by week 6. In general, CD8+ T cells held more expanded clones than CD4+ did, on average.

A remark on this clone: What it binds is not known.

This CDR3 is 14 amino acids long. The germline V and J ends were trimmed by 6 bases and 1 base, with 13 bases remaining between them. The germline gives CDR1 MNHNS, CDR2 SASEGT. Only in-frame clones appear in the TCRdb table, and some are missing; sequencing was by immunoSEQ multiplex PCR. Of about 86,000 clones in the sample, about 89% were seen once. The chain uses TRBV6-1 and TRBJ2-7; a weak D match, TRBD1 (5 bases). The sequencing here drew on CD4+ or CD8+ T cells sorted from blood, taken in a trial of the OX40 agonist ivuxolimab. This receptor was obtained from an adult with an advanced solid tumor such as melanoma, head and neck, liver or kidney cancer. CDR3 protein: CASRMTAASYEQYF. The CDR3 nucleotides read TGTGCCAGCAGGATGACAGCCGCTTCCTACGAGCAGTACTTC.